This section outlines one T cell receptor beta chain sequence together with its context. Its antigen is currently unknown. A read error may be the cause here, since a much bigger clone is one base away. This sample was taken from a study of tumor and adjacent non-tumor tissue in lung cancer. Overall study context: Histology: 12 adenocarcinoma, a couple of squamous cell carcinoma, 1 small cell lung cancer. Approximately 4 million productive TCRbeta reads were obtained per sample on average. Whole-study findings and limits: Top 100 clones took a larger repertoire share in normal lung.

Germline V gene lookup returns CDR1 MDHEN and CDR2 SYDVKM. The germline V and J ends were trimmed by 7 bases and 1 base, with 16 bases remaining between them. The CDR3 totals 15 residues. RNA was extracted from bulk tissue without any cell sorting. This non-tumor lung sample came from over 3 cm beyond the tumor edge. Chemotherapy-naive patients with new lung cancer underwent thoracic surgery in China, August–late 2014. A modified ARM-PCR protocol with three rounds of nested PCR amplified TCRbeta. TCRdb independently ran MiXCR on the multiplex PCR reads; one entry per CDR3 protein. The table includes over 40,000 distinct CDR3 sequences, around 62% detected once.

Sequenced input: distant non-tumor lung tissue. The sequence was collected from a woman between 40 and 50 years old with non-small cell lung cancer. The rearrangement links TRBV28 to TRBJ1-1, with a tentative D call TRBD1 (5 bases). CDR3 in DNA: TGTGCCAGCACCACCCACTCGACAGCGAACACTGAAGCTTTCTTT. It yields the protein CASTTHSTANTEAFF.